The entry below describes one TCR beta chain. There is no known antigen for this receptor. No quality values exist for individual bases; no much larger clone is one base distant. The cohort comprised under 700 healthy bone marrow donors. At the time of sampling, all cohort members were nominally healthy, though unrecorded immune exposures were likely present. The donor was CMV seronegative and was included in the group of several hundred seronegative cohort members. A peripheral blood sample was collected from each donor, and TCR beta sequencing was performed on peripheral blood mononuclear cells. The Qiagen DNeasy Blood Extraction Kit was used to extract genomic DNA from the blood cell samples. This specimen comes from a study of cytomegalovirus exposure and HLA in healthy donors listed by TCRdb under 2017. For the study in its entirety: According to an earlier analysis of 550 to 750 of the donors, some 180 million T cells yielded over 100 million unique TCR beta sequences and around 300 Gb of sequence data. Approximately 300 gigabases of sequencing data and approximately 92 million unique TCR sequences made up an early release that covered over 550 HLA-typed donors. Of the roughly 400 genotyped donors, 65% to 90% fell in the genetic ancestry cluster associated with self-reported Caucasian donors. The aim of the study was to test whether cataloging public T cell receptors could identify signatures of past pathogen exposure. Using immunosequencing, the study profiled T cell repertoires from some 670 subjects and related those repertoires to cytomegalovirus serostatus. In addition to the first cohort of hundreds of subjects, a separate validation cohort of 120 different subjects was used. To predict cytomegalovirus infection status, the study combined high-throughput TCR immunosequencing, statistical association of individual TCRs with disease status, and machine learning. In a later analysis, previously published TCR beta repertoires from some 640 donors were re-analyzed and high-resolution HLA genotyping was added so that TCR occurrence patterns could be studied. The later analysis used no new phenotypic data to find candidate immune exposures, relying instead on TCR beta sequences and their occurrence across donors. An earlier analysis of around 580 of the donors used high-throughput TCR beta sequencing to judge whether each TCR beta V gene segment behaved as functional or pseudogenic. Donor age, sex, ethnicity and CMV serostatus were compiled alongside the repertoire data. A later genetic analysis used genome-wide SNP genotypes for about 60% of the roughly 670 donors, treating that subset as a discovery cohort. All discovery cohort repertoires had been generated using a single sequencing platform. HLA typing included class I and class II loci at four-digit resolution. The number of typed donors differed by locus: about 620-640 for A, B, C, DRB1 and DQB1; 500 to 550 for DQA1; some 610 for DPA1; and some 470 for DPB1. Roughly 5 DR-DQ haplotypes were handled as single units for association and clustering because linkage in the cohort was strong. On average, 235,054 unique TCR beta nucleotide sequences were sequenced per donor among some 430 genotyped donors of the cohort, with roughly a sixth of those sequences being non-productive.

Paper-wide results and their limitations: In vitro tests confirmed that a few of the cytomegalovirus-associated TCR beta chains recognize cytomegalovirus antigens. Several of the top co-occurrence clusters appeared to be linked to parvovirus B19, influenza, CMV and Epstein-Barr virus, according to a later analysis. Because counts were too low, seventeen rarely observed V segments, including chromosome 9 orphons, were excluded from the earlier analysis of a few hundred of the donors. Compared with equally common non-associated chains, HLA-associated TCR beta chains in a later analysis were more clonally expanded and had lower generation probabilities. A further reported finding was that TCR beta sequences accurately predicted the HLA-A and HLA-B alleles for most subjects in the first cohort. A later analysis found that most CMV-associated TCR beta chains appeared HLA-restricted, with HLA associations seemingly driven largely by CMV exposure. A later genetic analysis associated a missense DCLRE1C variant with V-gene and J-gene trimming of TCR beta chains, and an independent cohort replicated the association. When HLA alleles, especially DR and DQ, strongly co-occurred, attributing TCR associations to individual alleles was difficult. Most TCR sequences were observed very rarely across donors, whereas some public TCRs were present in many individuals. In an earlier analysis of 500 to 650 of the donors, most TCR beta V segments appeared in productive rearrangements about 90% or about 30% of the time, broadly matching IMGT annotations. Correlated functional status among segregating V segments might reflect linkage disequilibrium, but an unknown experimental factor could not be ruled out. Cytomegalovirus status was reported to be diagnosed by the classifier with high specificity and sensitivity in both the original and validation cohorts. The presence/absence analyses assumed that sequencing depth was roughly uniform across donors, and that assumption may not be true. This cohort had only TCR beta chains sequenced, and the lack of alpha or paired-chain data limited which features could be detected. In a later genetic analysis, fewer N-insertions in productive TCRs were reported among donors in an Asian-associated ancestry cluster than the approximately 670-donor mean. Because HLA typing was missing for some donors at each locus, association tests included only the typed subset. Immune exposure information for the cohort was limited to CMV serostatus. A later analysis found that TCR association rates varied across HLA loci, with DRB1 alleles showing the most associated TCRs and HLA-C alleles the fewest. A cluster of highly shared sequence variants was judged likely to be a technical artifact of the sequencing pipeline. A later analysis associated around 16,000 TCR beta sequences with specific HLA alleles at a false discovery rate of 0.05. It was suggested by the authors that the approach could potentially be generalized to other disease states and immunological phenotypes. The study listed 164 TCR beta chains as associated with cytomegalovirus.

The receptor library was made with the immunoSEQ multiplex PCR assay. For the multiplex PCR, a mixture combining 60 forward primers for TCR Vbeta segments and 13 reverse primers for TCR Jbeta segments was used. The CDR3 region of rearranged TCR beta genes was amplified from genomic DNA with a multiplex PCR assay. The Illumina HiSeq System was used to sequence the amplified TCR beta libraries as 87-base-pair reads. The study's own analysis went as follows. In a later analysis, tens of millions of unique TCR beta chains were counted across the 500 to 850 repertoires, and some 10 million of these chains were shared by at least two donors. Raw reads were error-corrected and collapsed into unique sequences by a nearest-neighbor algorithm in which closely related sequences were merged to remove PCR and sequencing errors. To assign V, D and J gene segments, CDR3 sequences were aligned to IMGT reference sequences. For a sequence to be retained, at least a six-nucleotide match to both a V gene segment and a J gene segment was required. Rearrangements were called productive when the CDR3 lacked stop codons and stayed in frame with V and J; all others were non-productive. CDR3 was defined according to IMGT convention as the region running from the second conserved V-encoded cysteine to the conserved J-encoded phenylalanine. The earlier analysis of about 530 of the donors excluded any sequence lacking an unambiguous match to a single V gene segment. An earlier analysis of fewer than 750 of the donors classified V segments as functional when productive rearrangements were above 56.7% and as segregating when the standard deviation between donors was above 5%. A statistical classification framework was built to diagnose cytomegalovirus status from the catalog of TCR beta chain sequences. In a later analysis, V and J genes were assigned by comparing TCR nucleotide sequences against IMGT/GENE-DB human TR gene sequences. A later analysis assigned CDR3 sequences and most-parsimonious VDJ recombination scenarios with the TCRdist pipeline. A later analysis defined each TCR beta chain by its CDR3 amino acid sequence plus V-gene family, and excluded reads lacking a unique V-gene family. To address suspected cross-contamination and a sequencing artifact, a later analysis removed a few hundred highly shared, low-generation-probability nucleotide sequences. In a later analysis, a clonal expansion index for each public chain was calculated from normalized within-repertoire ranks of inferred template counts. In a later analysis, generation probabilities were computed with a VDJ recombination model fitted to out-of-frame rearrangements, and the resulting probabilities were checked against IGoR. In a later analysis, hypergeometric tests were used to score TCR-TCR, TCR-HLA and TCR-CMV co-occurrence, with a repertoire-size bias correction applied to TCR pairs. A later analysis estimated false discovery rates by permuting HLA or CMV assignments 20 times. In a later analysis, co-occurring TCRs were grouped using DBSCAN, with TCRdist sequence similarity added in when clustering inside HLA-allele-positive subsets. For co-occurrence clustering, repertoires with fewer than 30,000 or more than 120,000 public chains were excluded, along with roughly 5 repertoires with anomalous nucleotide sharing. TCRdb limited this immuneACCESS table to in-frame rearrangements with V and J called. A share of clones is missing; checked studies link under half to unresolved V genes, and the rest is unexplained. V and J calls plus clone size are reproduced from that table; the DNA served to infer D and trimming. This sample holds 100,000 to 150,000 clones; 70% to 80% were observed only once. Of the sample, over 1.2% is held by the ten largest clones.

The sample was PBMCs. This TCR was recovered from a female donor in good health and CMV-seronegative.

The CDR3 in this case is CASSLDPGTGRDNEQFF. The DNA reads as follows: TGTGCCAGCAGCTTAGATCCTGGGACAGGGAGGGACAATGAGCAGTTCTTC. This sequence uses TRBV11-2 and TRBJ2-1, and TRBD1 aligns with 9 junction nucleotides. Ends trimmed: V by 0 bases, J by 5 bases; bases unmatched to a gene: 8. Its CDR3 holds 17 amino acids, cysteine through phenylalanine. Solely the CDR3 DNA is kept, with 51 bases framed from the first base. As encoded in the germline V gene, CDR1 is SGHAT while CDR2 is FQNNGV.